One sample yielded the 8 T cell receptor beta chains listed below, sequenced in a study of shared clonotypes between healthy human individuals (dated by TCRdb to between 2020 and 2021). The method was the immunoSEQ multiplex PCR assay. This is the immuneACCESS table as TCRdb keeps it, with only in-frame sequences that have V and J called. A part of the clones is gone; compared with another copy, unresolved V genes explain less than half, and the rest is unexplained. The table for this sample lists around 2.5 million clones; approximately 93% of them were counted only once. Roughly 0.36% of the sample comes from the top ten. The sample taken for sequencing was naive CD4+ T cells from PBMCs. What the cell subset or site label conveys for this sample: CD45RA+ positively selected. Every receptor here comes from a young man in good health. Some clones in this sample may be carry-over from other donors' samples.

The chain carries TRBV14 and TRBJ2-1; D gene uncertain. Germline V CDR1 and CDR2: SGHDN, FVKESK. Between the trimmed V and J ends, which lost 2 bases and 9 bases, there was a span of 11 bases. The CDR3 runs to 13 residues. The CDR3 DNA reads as TGTGCCAGCAGCCAAAGGGTTTTGGGTGAGCAGTTCTTC. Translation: CASSQRVLGEQFF.

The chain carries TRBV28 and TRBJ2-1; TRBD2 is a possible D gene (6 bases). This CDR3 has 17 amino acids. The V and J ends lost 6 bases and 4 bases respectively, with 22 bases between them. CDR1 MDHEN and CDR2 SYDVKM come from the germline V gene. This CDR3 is CASRARPPLATYNEQFF. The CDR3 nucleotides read TGTGCCAGCAGAGCCCGGCCCCCTCTAGCGACATACAATGAGCAGTTCTTC.

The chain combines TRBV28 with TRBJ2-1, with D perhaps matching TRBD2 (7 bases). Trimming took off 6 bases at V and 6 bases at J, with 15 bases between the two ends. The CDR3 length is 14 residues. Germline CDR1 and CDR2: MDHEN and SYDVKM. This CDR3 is CASRGAGDPNEQFF. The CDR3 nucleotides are TGTGCCAGCAGGGGGGCGGGAGATCCCAATGAGCAGTTCTTC. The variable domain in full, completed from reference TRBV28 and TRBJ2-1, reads DVKVTQSSRYLVKRTGEKVFLECVQDMDHENMFWYRQDPGLGLRLIYFSYDVKMKEKGDIPEGYSVSREKKERFSLILESASTNQTSMYLCASRGAGDPNEQFFGPGTRLTVL.

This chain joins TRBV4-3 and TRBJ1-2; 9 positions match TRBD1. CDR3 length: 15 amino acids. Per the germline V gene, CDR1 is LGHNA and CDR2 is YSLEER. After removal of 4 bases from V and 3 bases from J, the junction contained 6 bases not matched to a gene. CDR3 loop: CASSPRTGEHYGYTF. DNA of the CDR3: TGCGCCAGCAGCCCAAGGACAGGGGAACACTATGGCTACACCTTC.

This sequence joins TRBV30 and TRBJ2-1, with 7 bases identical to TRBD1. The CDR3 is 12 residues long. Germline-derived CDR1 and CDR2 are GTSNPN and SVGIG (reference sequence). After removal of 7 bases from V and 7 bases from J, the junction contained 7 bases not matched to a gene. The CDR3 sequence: CAYGGDSNEQFF. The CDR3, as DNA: TGTGCCTACGGTGGGGACAGTAATGAGCAGTTCTTC. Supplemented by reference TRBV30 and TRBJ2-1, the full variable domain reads SQTIHQWPATLVQPVGSPLSLECTVEGTSNPNLYWYRQAAGRGLQLLFYSVGIGQISSEVPQNLSASRPQDRQFILSSKKLLLSDSGFYLCAYGGDSNEQFFGPGTRLTVL.

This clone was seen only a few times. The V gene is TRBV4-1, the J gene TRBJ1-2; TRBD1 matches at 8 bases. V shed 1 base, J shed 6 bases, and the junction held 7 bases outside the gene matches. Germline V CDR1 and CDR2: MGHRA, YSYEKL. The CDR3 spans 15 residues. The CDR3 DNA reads TGCGCCAGCAGCCAAGCGATCAGGGGGCCAAATGGCTACACCTTC. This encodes CASSQAIRGPNGYTF.

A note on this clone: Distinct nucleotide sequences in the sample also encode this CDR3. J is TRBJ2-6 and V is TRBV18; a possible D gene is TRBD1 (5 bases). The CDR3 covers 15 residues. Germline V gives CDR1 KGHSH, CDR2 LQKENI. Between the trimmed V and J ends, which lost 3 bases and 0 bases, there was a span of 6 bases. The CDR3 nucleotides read TGTGCCAGCTCACCGACAGCCTCTGGGGCCAACGTCCTGACTTTC. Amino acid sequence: CASSPTASGANVLTF.

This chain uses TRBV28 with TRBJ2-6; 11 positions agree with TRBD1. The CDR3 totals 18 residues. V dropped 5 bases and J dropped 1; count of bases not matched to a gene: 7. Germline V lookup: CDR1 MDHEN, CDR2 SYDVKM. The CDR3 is CASSPRTGGGSGANVLTF. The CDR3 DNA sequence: TGTGCCAGCAGTCCACGGACAGGGGGCGGATCTGGGGCCAACGTCCTGACTTTC.